What follows is one T cell receptor (beta chain) and its context. Antigen unknown. The CDR3 runs to 17 residues. CDR1 is LGHNA and CDR2 is YNFKEQ in the germline V gene. Germline trimming cut 4 bases from V and 1 base from J; bases unmatched to any gene: 5. The data are from a study of graft-versus-host responses after intestinal transplantation. Whole-study context: In this cohort, recipients had multivisceral, liver-intestinal, or isolated intestinal transplants. Study outcomes and limitations: Elevated graft-versus-host to host-versus-graft clonal ratios in allografts were recorded for patients with graft-donor T cell macrochimerism.

TCRdb's copy holds only in-frame clones and misses some; the assay was immunoSEQ multiplex PCR. In the table there are more than 70,000 clones, roughly 90% of which are singletons. Sequenced here: unstimulated CD4+ T cells sorted from spleen or lymph node cells, sampled before intestinal transplant. The clonotype was recovered from a human donor who received an intestinal transplant. This chain uses TRBV4-2 with TRBJ2-2; 11 bases are shared with TRBD2. The CDR3 region is CASSPRLAGLNTGELFF. CDR3 sequence (DNA): TGTGCCAGCAGCCCGAGACTAGCGGGGCTGAACACCGGGGAGCTGTTTTTT.